In its sample, the clone carrying this TCR beta chain is medium-sized. What it binds is unknown. Time point meaning: sample taken at primary tumor resection. TCRdb itself ran the 5' RACE reads through MiXCR, one entry per CDR3 protein. The data contain 3,500 to 4,500 distinct CDR3 sequences, 6% to 7% of them singletons. This specimen comes from a study of spatial heterogeneity in lung cancer. The wider study: Raw reads showed each unique TCR and UMI combination turning up more than ten times on average. General study findings and limits: Counts of expanded intratumoral alpha and beta TCRs tracked tumor mutation counts.

V lost 6 bases and J lost 4, with 6 bases in between. The CDR3 covers 12 residues. Germline CDR1 is LNHDA and CDR2 is SQIVND (reference sequence). The clonotype originates from a male donor with early-stage non-small cell lung cancer. The sample was lung tumor tissue, taken at surgery. This chain uses TRBV19 with TRBJ2-2, with D unclear. The CDR3 here is CASRTRTGELFF. DNA of the CDR3: TGTGCCAGTAGGACTCGCACCGGGGAGCTGTTTTTT.